This T cell receptor (beta chain) originates from a study of cytomegalovirus exposure and HLA in healthy donors. There are a few counts of this clone. Its cognate antigen is unknown. The CDR3 is 16 amino acids. In germline, CDR1 is SGHTA, CDR2 FQGNSA. Trimming shortened V by 1 base and J by 2 bases, and 12 bases separated the two germline ends. General study findings and limits: The authors later found TCR association rates varying by HLA locus, with DRB1 most and HLA-C fewest.

This PCR relied on a set of 60 Vbeta primers and 13 Jbeta primers. Repertoires were generated with immunoSEQ multiplex PCR, while TCRdb's copy carries only in-frame clones and drops some. In the table there are nearly 200,000 clones, roughly four fifths of which are singletons. This clonotype originated in a woman aged 45-60 years in good health and CMV-seropositive. J is TRBJ2-1 and V is TRBV7-2; unclear D gene. Sample: PBMCs. CDR3 residues: CASSLVATGTYNEQFF. The DNA of the CDR3 is TGTGCCAGCAGCTTAGTGGCGACTGGAACCTACAATGAGCAGTTCTTC.